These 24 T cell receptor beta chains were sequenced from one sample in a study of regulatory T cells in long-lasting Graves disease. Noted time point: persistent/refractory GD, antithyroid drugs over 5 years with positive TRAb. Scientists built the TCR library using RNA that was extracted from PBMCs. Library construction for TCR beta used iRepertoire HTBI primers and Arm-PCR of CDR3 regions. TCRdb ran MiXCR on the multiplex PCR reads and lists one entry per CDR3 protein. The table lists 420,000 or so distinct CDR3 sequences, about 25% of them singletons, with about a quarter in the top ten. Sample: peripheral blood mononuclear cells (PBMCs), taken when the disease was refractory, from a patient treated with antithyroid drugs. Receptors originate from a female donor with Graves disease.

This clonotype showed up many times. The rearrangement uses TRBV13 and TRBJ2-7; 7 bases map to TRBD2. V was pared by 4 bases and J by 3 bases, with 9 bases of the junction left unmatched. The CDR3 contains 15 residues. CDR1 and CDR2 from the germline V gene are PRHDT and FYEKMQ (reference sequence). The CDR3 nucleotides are TGTGCCAGCAGCTCGAAGGGTAGCGGGCGCTACGAGCAGTACTTC. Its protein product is CASSSKGSGRYEQYF.

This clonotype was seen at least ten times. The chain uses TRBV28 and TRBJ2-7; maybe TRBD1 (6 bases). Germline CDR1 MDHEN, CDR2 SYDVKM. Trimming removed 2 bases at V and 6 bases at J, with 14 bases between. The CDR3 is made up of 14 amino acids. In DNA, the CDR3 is TGTGCCAGCAGTTTAATGTACAGGGTTGGCGAGCAGTACTTC. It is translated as CASSLMYRVGEQYF.

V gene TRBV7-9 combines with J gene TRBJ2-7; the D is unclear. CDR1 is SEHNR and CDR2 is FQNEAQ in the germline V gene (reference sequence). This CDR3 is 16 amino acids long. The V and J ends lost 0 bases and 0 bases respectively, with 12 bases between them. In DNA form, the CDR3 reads TGTGCCAGCAGCTTAGCGGGTCGCACCTTCTCCTACGAGCAGTACTTC. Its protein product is CASSLAGRTFSYEQYF.

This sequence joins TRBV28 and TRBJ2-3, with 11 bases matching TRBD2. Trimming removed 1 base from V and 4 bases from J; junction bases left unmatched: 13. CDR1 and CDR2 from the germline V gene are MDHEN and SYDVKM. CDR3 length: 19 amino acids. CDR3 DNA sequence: TGTGCCAGCAGTTTATTCGCCCCGTTTAGTAGCGGGAGGGCAGATACGCAGTATTTT. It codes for CASSLFAPFSSGRADTQYF.

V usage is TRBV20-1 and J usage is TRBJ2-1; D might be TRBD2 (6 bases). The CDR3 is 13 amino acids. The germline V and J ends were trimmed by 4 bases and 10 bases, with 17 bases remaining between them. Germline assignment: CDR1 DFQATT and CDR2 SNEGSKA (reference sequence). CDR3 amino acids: CSAIPAQRAEQFF. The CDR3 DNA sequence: TGCAGTGCTATTCCAGCGCAGCGGGCGGAGCAGTTCTTC.

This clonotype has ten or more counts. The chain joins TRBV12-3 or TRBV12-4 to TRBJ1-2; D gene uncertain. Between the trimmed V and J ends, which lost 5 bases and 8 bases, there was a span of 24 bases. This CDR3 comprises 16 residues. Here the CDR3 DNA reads TGTGCCAGCAGTAATAGCCCGGCGGCATCCTTGGGAGGCTACACCTTC. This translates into CASSNSPAASLGGYTF.

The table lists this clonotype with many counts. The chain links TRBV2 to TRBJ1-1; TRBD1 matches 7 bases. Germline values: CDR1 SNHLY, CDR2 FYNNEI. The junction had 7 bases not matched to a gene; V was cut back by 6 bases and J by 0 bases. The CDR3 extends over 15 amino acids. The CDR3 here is CASRVQGTLNTEAFF. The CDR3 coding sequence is TGTGCCAGCAGGGTACAGGGGACCTTGAACACTGAAGCTTTCTTT.

CDR3 residues: CASSQQTVALEQFF. The CDR3 DNA follows: TGTGCCAGCAGCCAACAAACCGTAGCGCTTGAGCAGTTCTTC. V gene TRBV14 combines with J gene TRBJ2-1, with a weak D call TRBD2 (5 bases). The CDR3 runs 14 residues. Trimming pared 2 bases from V and 9 bases from J, leaving 14 bases between. Germline-derived CDR1 and CDR2 are SGHDN and FVKESK.

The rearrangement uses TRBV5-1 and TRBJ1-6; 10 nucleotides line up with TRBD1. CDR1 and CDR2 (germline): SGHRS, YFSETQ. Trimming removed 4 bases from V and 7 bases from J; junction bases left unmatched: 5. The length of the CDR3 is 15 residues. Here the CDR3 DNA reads TGCGCCAGCAGCGAAGGACAGGGGGGAAATTCACCCCTCCACTTT. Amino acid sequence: CASSEGQGGNSPLHF.

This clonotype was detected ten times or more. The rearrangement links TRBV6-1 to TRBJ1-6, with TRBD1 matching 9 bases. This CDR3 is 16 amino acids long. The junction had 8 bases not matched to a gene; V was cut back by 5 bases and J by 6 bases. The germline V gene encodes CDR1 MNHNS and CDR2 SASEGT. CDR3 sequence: CASSTGGTGSNSPLHF. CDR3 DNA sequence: TGTGCCAGCAGTACAGGGGGGACAGGGAGTAATTCACCCCTCCACTTT.

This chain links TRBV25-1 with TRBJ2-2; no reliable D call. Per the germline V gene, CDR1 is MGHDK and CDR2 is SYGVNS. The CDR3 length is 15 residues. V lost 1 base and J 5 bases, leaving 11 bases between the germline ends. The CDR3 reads CASSESWVGTGELFF. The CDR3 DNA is TGTGCCAGCAGTGAATCCTGGGTGGGGACCGGGGAGCTGTTTTTT. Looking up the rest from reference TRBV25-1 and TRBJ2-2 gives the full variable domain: EADIYQTPRYLVIGTGKKITLECSQTMGHDKMYWYQQDPGMELHLIHYSYGVNSTEKGDLSSESTVSRIRTEHFPLTLESARPSHTSQYLCASSESWVGTGELFFGEGSRLTVL.

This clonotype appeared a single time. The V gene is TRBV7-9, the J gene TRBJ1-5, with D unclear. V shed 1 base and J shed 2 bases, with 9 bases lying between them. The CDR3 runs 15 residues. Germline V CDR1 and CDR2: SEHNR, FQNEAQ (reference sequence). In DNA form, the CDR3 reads TGTGCCAGCAGCTTAGATGAGTGGGGCAATCAGCCCCAGCATTTT. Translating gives CASSLDEWGNQPQHF.

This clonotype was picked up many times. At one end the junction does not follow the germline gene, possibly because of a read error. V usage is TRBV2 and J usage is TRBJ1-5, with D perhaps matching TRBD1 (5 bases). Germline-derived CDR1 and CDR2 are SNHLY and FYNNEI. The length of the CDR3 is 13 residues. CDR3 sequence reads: CASSEEGPQPQHF. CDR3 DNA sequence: TGTGCCAGCAGCGAAGAGGGGCCTCAGCCCCAGCATTTT. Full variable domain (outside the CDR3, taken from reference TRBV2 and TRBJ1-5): EPEVTQTPSHQVTQMGQEVILRCVPISNHLYFYWYRQILGQKVEFLVSFYNNEISEKSEIFDDQFSVERPDGSNFTLKIRSTKLEDSAMYFCASSEEGPQPQHFGDGTRLSIL.

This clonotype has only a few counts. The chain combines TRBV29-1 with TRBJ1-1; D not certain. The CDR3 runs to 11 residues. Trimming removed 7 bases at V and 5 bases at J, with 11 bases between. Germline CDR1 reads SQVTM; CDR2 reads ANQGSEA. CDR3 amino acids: CSGGRSTEAFF. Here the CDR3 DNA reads TGCAGCGGCGGGAGATCTACTGAAGCTTTCTTT.

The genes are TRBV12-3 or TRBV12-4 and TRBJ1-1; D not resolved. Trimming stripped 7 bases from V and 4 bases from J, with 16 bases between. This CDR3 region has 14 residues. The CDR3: CASTPGILSTEAFF. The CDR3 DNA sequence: TGTGCCAGCACCCCGGGAATCCTGAGCACTGAAGCTTTCTTT.

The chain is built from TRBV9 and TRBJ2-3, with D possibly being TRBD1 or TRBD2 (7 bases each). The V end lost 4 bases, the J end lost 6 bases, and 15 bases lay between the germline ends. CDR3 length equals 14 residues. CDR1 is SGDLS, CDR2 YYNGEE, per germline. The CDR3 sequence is CASSPQGGGDTQYF. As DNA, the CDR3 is TGTGCCAGCAGCCCCCAGGGGGGGGGTGATACGCAGTATTTT.

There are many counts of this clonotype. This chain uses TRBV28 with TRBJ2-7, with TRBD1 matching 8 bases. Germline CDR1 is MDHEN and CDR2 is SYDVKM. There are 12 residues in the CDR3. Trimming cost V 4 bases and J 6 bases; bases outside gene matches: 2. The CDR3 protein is CASSSGGIEQYF. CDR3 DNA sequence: TGTGCCAGCAGTTCAGGGGGCATCGAGCAGTACTTC.

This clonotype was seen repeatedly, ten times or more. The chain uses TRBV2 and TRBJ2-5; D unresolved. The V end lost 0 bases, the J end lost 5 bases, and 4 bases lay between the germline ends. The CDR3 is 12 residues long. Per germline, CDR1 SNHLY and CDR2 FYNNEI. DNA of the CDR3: TGTGCCAGCAGTGAAGCAGCGGAGACCCAGTACTTC. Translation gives CASSEAAETQYF.

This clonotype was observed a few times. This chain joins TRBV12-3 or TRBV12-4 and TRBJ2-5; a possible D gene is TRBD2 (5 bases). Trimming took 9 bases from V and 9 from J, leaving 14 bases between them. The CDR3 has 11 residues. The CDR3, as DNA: TGTGCCAGTCAGAGGGCCGGGTCCCAGTACTTC. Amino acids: CASQRAGSQYF.

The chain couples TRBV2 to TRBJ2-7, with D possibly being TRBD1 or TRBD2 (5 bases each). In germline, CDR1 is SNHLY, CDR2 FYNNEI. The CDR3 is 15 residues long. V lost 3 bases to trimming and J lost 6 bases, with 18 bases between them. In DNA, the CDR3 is TGTGCCAGCAGTGATGACCGGGACCGGGCCGTCGAGCAGTACTTC. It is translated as CASSDDRDRAVEQYF.

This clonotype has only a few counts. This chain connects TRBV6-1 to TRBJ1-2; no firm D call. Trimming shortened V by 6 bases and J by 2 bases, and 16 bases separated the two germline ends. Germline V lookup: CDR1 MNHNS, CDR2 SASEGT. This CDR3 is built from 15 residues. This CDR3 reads CASRLIEKANYGYTF. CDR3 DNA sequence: TGTGCCAGCAGGCTCATCGAAAAGGCCAACTATGGCTACACCTTC.

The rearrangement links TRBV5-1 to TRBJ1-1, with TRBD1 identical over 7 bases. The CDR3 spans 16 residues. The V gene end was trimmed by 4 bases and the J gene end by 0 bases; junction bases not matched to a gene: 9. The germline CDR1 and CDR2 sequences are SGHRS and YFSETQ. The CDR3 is CASSVLRGQLNTEAFF. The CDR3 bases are TGCGCCAGCAGCGTCCTCAGGGGACAGCTGAACACTGAAGCTTTCTTT.

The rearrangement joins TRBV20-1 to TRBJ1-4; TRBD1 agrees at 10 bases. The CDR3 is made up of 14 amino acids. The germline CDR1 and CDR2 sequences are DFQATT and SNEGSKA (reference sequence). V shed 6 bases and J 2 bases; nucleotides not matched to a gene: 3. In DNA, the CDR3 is TGCAGTGCAAGACAGGGGGCCACTAATGAAAAACTGTTTTTT. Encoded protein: CSARQGATNEKLFF.

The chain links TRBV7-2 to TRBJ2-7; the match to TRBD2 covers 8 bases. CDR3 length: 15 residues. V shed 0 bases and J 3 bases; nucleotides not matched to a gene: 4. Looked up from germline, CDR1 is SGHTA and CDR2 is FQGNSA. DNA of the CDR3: TGTGCCAGCAGCTTAGCCGGGACTAGAGACTACGAGCAGTACTTC. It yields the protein CASSLAGTRDYEQYF.